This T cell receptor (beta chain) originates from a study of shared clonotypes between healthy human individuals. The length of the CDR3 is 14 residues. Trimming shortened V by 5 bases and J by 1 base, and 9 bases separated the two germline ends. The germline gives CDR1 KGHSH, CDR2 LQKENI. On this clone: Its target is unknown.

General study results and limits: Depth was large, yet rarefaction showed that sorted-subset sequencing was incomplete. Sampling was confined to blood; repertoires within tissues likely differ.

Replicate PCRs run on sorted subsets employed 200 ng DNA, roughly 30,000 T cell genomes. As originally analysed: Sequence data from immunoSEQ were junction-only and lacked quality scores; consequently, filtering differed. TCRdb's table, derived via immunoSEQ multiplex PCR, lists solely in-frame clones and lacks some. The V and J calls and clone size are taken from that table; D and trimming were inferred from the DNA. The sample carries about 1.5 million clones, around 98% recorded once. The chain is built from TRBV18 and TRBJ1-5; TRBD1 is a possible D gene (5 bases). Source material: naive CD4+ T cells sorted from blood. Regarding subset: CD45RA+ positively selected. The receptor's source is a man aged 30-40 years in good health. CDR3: CASSMQGSNQPQHF. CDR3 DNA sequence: TGTGCCAGCTCAATGCAGGGAAGCAATCAGCCCCAGCATTTT.